These 20 T cell receptor beta chains came from one sample sequenced in a study of shared clonotypes between healthy human individuals (dated by TCRdb to between 2020 and 2021). The library was prepared using the immunoSEQ multiplex PCR assay. TCRdb mirrors the immuneACCESS table, restricted to in-frame sequences. Some clones are absent from its copies; in checked studies, under half trace to an unresolved V gene, and the reason for the others is unknown. Across this sample there are over a million clones, with about 70% seen only once. Approximately 1.5% of the sample is in the top ten clones. Sequences were obtained from memory CD4+ T cells sorted from blood. The meaning of the sample's cell subset or site label: CD45RA-negative fraction. The receptors here all came from a man aged 18 to 30 in good health.

A few counts support this clone. J is TRBJ1-1 and V is TRBV19; no firm D call. The V end was cut by 5 bases, the J end by 3 bases, with 16 bases between. CDR1 is LNHDA, CDR2 SQIVND, per germline (reference sequence). The CDR3 has 15 amino acids. The CDR3 nucleotides are TGTGCCAGTAGTTCGATGACCCGGAGGGACACTGAAGCTTTCTTT. Residues: CASSSMTRRDTEAFF.

This sequence joins TRBV5-6 and TRBJ1-1; D is perhaps TRBD1 (5 bases). The V gene lost 0 bases and the J gene lost 8 bases, with 11 bases spanning the gap. Germline lookup yields CDR1 SGHDT and CDR2 YYEEEE. The CDR3 sequence is 13 residues long. CDR3 amino acids: CASSLAWDVEAFF. The CDR3 bases are TGTGCCAGCAGCTTGGCCTGGGACGTAGAAGCTTTCTTT.

Comments on this clone: Possible read error: a much larger clone is one base away. The chain's CDR3 is CASSLGTGRETQYF. CDR3 in DNA: TGTGCCAGCAGCTTAGGGACAGGGCGAGAGACCCAGTACTTC. J is TRBJ2-5 and V is TRBV7-9; TRBD1 agrees at 8 bases. Germline V CDR1 and CDR2: SEHNR, FQNEAQ (reference sequence). The CDR3 extends over 14 amino acids. Trimming cost V 1 base and J 4 bases; bases outside gene matches: 2.

This sequence joins TRBV7-2 and TRBJ2-3, with 7 bases fitting TRBD2. Germline CDR1 reads SGHTA; CDR2 reads FQGNSA. The CDR3 spans 19 residues. V dropped 5 bases and J dropped 0; count of bases not matched to a gene: 17. The CDR3 protein is CASSPNLAEAKASTDTQYF. The CDR3 nucleotides are TGTGCCAGCAGCCCCAATCTAGCGGAAGCAAAAGCTAGCACAGATACGCAGTATTTT.

This rearrangement joins TRBV21-1 to TRBJ2-7; whether TRBD2, the table's D call, matches the DNA was not checked. TRBV21-1 is given as a pseudogene. CDR3 size: 15 residues. The CDR3 sequence is CASFGVRESSYEQYF. CDR3 sequence (DNA): TGTGCCAGCTTTGGAGTTAGAGAGTCCTCCTACGAGCAGTACTTC.

The chain carries TRBV30 and TRBJ1-3; 7 bases line up with TRBD1. V was clipped by 1 base and J by 6 bases; unmatched bases: 3. From germline, CDR1 is GTSNPN and CDR2 SVGIG (reference sequence). CDR3 length: 13 residues. DNA of the CDR3: TGTGCCTGGAGTGCCGACAGGGTAAACACCATATATTTT. Its translation: CAWSADRVNTIYF.

The chain employs TRBV18 and TRBJ1-5, with TRBD1 identical over 9 bases. This CDR3 is built from 14 residues. In germline, CDR1 is KGHSH, CDR2 LQKENI. With V trimmed by 5 bases and J by 6 bases, 5 bases remained unmatched. This CDR3 reads CASSSGTGFQPQHF. The CDR3 bases are TGTGCCAGCTCATCCGGGACAGGGTTTCAGCCCCAGCATTTT. The full variable domain, its missing parts supplied by reference TRBV18 and TRBJ1-5, is NAGVMQNPRHLVRRRGQEARLRCSPMKGHSHVYWYRQLPEEGLKFMVYLQKENIIDESGMPKERFSAEFPKEGPSILRIQQVVRGDSAAYFCASSSGTGFQPQHFGDGTRLSIL.

This clone was counted ten times or more. The chain couples TRBV11-2 to TRBJ2-7; D call uncertain. V was trimmed by 3 bases and J by 2 bases, leaving 8 bases between them. The CDR3 contains 13 residues. Germline V lookup: CDR1 SGHAT, CDR2 FQNNGV. CDR3 loop: CASSFRPTYEQYF. CDR3 DNA sequence: TGTGCCAGCAGCTTTAGGCCAACCTACGAGCAGTACTTC.

The chain carries TRBV27 and TRBJ2-1; 9 positions agree with TRBD2. Germline V gene sequence: CDR1 MNHEY, CDR2 SMNVEV (reference sequence). CDR3 size: 15 residues. Trimming at V came to 6 bases and at J to 2 bases, leaving 5 bases not matched to a gene. This CDR3 is CASSPPSGTYNEQFF. CDR3 DNA: TGTGCCAGCAGCCCACCTAGCGGGACCTACAATGAGCAGTTCTTC.

The V gene is TRBV19, the J gene TRBJ2-3; D may be TRBD2 (5 bases). The V and J ends lost 4 bases and 1 base respectively, with 15 bases between them. Germline V gene lookup returns CDR1 LNHDA and CDR2 SQIVND (reference sequence). The CDR3 loop spans 16 amino acids. The CDR3 nucleotides read TGTGCCAGTAGTACCCAGGCGGGTGTTGGCACAGATACGCAGTATTTT. Translated, it gives CASSTQAGVGTDTQYF.

This sequence joins TRBV5-4 and TRBJ2-7; TRBD2 agrees at 10 bases. V lost 3 bases and J lost 3; bases outside the gene matches: 9. Germline values: CDR1 SGHNT, CDR2 YYREEE (reference sequence). The CDR3 has 16 amino acids. CDR3 coding DNA: TGTGCCAGCAGCTCCTCTAGCGGGGGCCTTAGCTACGAGCAGTACTTC. Its translation is CASSSSSGGLSYEQYF.

Worth noting for this clone: One end of the junction is discordant with germline, which a read error may explain. V usage is TRBV19 and J usage is TRBJ1-6; 8 nucleotides line up with TRBD1. Per the germline V gene, CDR1 is LNHDA and CDR2 is SQIVND (reference sequence). This CDR3 has 13 amino acids. In nucleotides, the CDR3 is TGTGCCACTAGTGGACAGGGACATTCACCCCTCCACTTT. Translating it yields CATSGQGHSPLHF.

As to this clone: Given a far larger clone just one base away, this is likely a sequencing read error. The chain combines TRBV5-6 with TRBJ1-2; D gene uncertain. The V and J ends lost 1 base and 6 bases respectively, with 7 bases between them. Germline CDR1 is SGHDT and CDR2 is YYEEEE. This CDR3 is built from 12 residues. The CDR3 region is CASSLTDDGYTF. DNA of the CDR3: TGTGCCAGCAGCTTGACAGACGATGGCTACACCTTC.

The chain joins TRBV7-9 to TRBJ1-1; a weak D match, TRBD1 (6 bases). This CDR3 comprises 15 residues. Germline values: CDR1 SEHNR, CDR2 FQNEAQ (reference sequence). Deletions cut 8 bases from V and 1 base from J, with 17 bases between. CDR3 in amino acids: CASFRGAGTNTEAFF. The CDR3 DNA is TGTGCCAGCTTTAGGGGGGCAGGGACGAACACTGAAGCTTTCTTT.

The chain links TRBV28 to TRBJ2-1, with 7 positions matching TRBD1. The CDR3 sequence is 15 residues long. Germline V gives CDR1 MDHEN, CDR2 SYDVKM. V gave up 8 bases and J gave up 5 bases; unmatched junction bases: 12. CDR3 coding DNA: TGTGCCAGCGTTGAACAGGGACAGCGCCACAATGAGCAGTTCTTC. As protein: CASVEQGQRHNEQFF.

The chain is built from TRBV7-6 and TRBJ2-5, with TRBD2 identical over 8 bases. The V gene's germline CDR1 is SGHVS and CDR2 FNYEAQ. V gave up 3 bases and J gave up 4 bases; unmatched junction bases: 7. This CDR3 spans 15 amino acids. CDR3 in amino acids: CASSFLGGARETQYF. The DNA of the CDR3 is TGTGCCAGCAGCTTCCTCGGGGGGGCGAGAGAGACCCAGTACTTC.

Comments on this clone: The sample holds other DNA sequences that translate to the same CDR3. V usage is TRBV18 and J usage is TRBJ2-5, with 9 bases fitting TRBD1. The CDR3 loop spans 13 amino acids. Germline V gene data show CDR1 as KGHSH and CDR2 as LQKENI. V trimming: 5 bases; J trimming: 2 bases; junction bases outside the gene matches: 0. The CDR3 coding sequence is TGTGCCAGCTCAGACAGGGGGCAAGAGACCCAGTACTTC. Protein: CASSDRGQETQYF. Complete variable domain (other parts from reference TRBV18 and TRBJ2-5): NAGVMQNPRHLVRRRGQEARLRCSPMKGHSHVYWYRQLPEEGLKFMVYLQKENIIDESGMPKERFSAEFPKEGPSILRIQQVVRGDSAAYFCASSDRGQETQYFGPGTRLLVL.

J is TRBJ2-3 and V is TRBV7-6; 9 bases are shared with TRBD2. The V gene end was trimmed by 5 bases and the J gene end by 4 bases; junction bases not matched to a gene: 10. Germline CDR1 reads SGHVS; CDR2 reads FNYEAQ. The CDR3 covers 16 residues. The CDR3 is CASSIRVAGAADTQYF. CDR3 coding DNA: TGTGCCAGCAGCATAAGAGTAGCGGGGGCCGCAGATACGCAGTATTTT.

This clone was picked up one time. The gene calls are TRBV6-1 and TRBJ1-4; D is undetermined. The CDR3 has 12 residues. Germline-derived CDR1 and CDR2 are MNHNS and SASEGT. The ends were cut back, 7 bases at V and 8 bases at J, with 11 bases in the middle. CDR3 sequence: CASTGGWEKLFF. The CDR3 DNA follows: TGTGCCAGCACTGGAGGTTGGGAAAAACTGTTTTTT.

The chain couples TRBV7-6 to TRBJ1-5; 8 bases agree with TRBD1. Looked up from germline, CDR1 is SGHVS and CDR2 is FNYEAQ. Losses at the gene ends were 5 bases for V and 0 bases for J; bases not matched to a gene: 9. CDR3 size: 17 residues. In DNA, the CDR3 is TGTGCCAGCAGCCCCGGACAGGGATCATATAGCAATCAGCCCCAGCATTTT. Translated, it gives CASSPGQGSYSNQPQHF.